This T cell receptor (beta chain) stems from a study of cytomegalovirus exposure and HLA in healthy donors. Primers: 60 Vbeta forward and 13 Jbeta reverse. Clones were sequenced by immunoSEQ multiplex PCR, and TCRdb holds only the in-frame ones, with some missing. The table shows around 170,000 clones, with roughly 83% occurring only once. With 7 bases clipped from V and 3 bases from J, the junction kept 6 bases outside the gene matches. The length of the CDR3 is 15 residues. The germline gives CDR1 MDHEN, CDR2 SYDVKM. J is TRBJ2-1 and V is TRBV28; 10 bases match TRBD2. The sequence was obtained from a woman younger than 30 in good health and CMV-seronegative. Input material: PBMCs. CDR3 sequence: CASIHLAGDYNEQFF. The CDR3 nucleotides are TGTGCCAGCATCCATCTAGCGGGGGACTACAATGAGCAGTTCTTC.